This T cell receptor (beta chain) emerged from a study of post-analysis software for immune sequencing data. Overall study context: Relapsing-remitting, secondary progressive and progressive-relapsing forms of multiple sclerosis all featured among disease courses. Overall study findings and caveats: Patients had higher frequencies than controls of about 5 TRBV segments, including TRBV5-6, TRBV5-1 and TRBV20-1. By F measure, samples from a shared preparation batch strongly co-clustered. In multiple sclerosis, normalized Chao1 diversity was significantly below that of controls.

This clonotype was seen repeatedly, ten times or more. Its antigen is still unknown. CDR1 and CDR2 from the germline V gene are SQVTM and ANQGSEA. This CDR3 comprises 13 residues. J lost 4 bases, V lost 7 bases, and 8 bases had no gene match. Each TCR beta cDNA library carried unique molecular identifiers. Each batch of roughly 0.95 to 10 million T cells produced roughly 450,000 cDNA molecules. In TCRdb, the PCR reads were re-called with MiXCR into one record per CDR3 protein. The table lists about 800,000 distinct CDR3 sequences, roughly 27% of them singletons. Sequenced material: blood. V and J are TRBV29-1 and TRBJ2-7, with 9 nucleotides matching TRBD1. This sequence originates from a girl between 5 and 17 years old with multiple sclerosis. CDR3 region: CSGRDRAGYEQYF. The CDR3 DNA reads TGCAGCGGGCGGGACAGGGCAGGTTACGAGCAGTACTTC.